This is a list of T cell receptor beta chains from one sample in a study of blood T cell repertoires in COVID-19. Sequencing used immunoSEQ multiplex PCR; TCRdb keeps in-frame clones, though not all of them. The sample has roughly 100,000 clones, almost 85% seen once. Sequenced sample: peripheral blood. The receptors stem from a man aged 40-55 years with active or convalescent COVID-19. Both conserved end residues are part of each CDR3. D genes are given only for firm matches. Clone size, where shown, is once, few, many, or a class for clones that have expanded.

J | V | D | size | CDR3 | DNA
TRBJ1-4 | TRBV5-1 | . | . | CASSSPGVDEKLFF | TGCGCCAGCAGCTCCCCAGGGGTTGATGAAAAACTGTTTTTT
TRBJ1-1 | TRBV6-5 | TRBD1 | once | CASSQQGARAEAFF | TGTGCCAGCAGTCAACAGGGGGCAAGGGCTGAAGCTTTCTTT
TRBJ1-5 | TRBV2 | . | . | CASRAGGGAGNQPQHF | TGTGCCAGCAGGGCTGGGGGGGGCGCTGGCAATCAGCCCCAGCATTTT
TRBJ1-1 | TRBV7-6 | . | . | CASSFGETNTEAFF | TGTGCCAGCAGCTTTGGAGAAACTAACACTGAAGCTTTCTTT
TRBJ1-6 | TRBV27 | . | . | CASSLSRGSAYNSPLHF | TGTGCCAGCAGTTTATCCAGGGGCAGCGCCTATAATTCACCCCTCCACTTT
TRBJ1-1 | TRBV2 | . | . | CASSGTGSGTEAFF | TGTGCCAGCAGTGGTACAGGGAGTGGCACTGAAGCTTTCTTT
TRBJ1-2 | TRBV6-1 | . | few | CASSDGRTYGYTF | TGTGCCAGCAGTGATGGGCGAACCTATGGCTACACCTTC
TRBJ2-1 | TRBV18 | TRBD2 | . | CASSRASGGVDEQFF | TGTGCCAGCTCACGAGCTAGCGGGGGGGTCGATGAGCAGTTCTTC
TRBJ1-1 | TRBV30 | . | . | CAWSVHRDMNTEAFF | TGTGCCTGGAGTGTACACAGGGACATGAACACTGAAGCTTTCTTT
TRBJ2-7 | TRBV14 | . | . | CASSPQGEGYEQYF | TGTGCCAGCAGCCCCCAAGGGGAAGGTTACGAGCAGTACTTC
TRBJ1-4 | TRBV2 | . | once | CAILTGLGEKLFF | TGTGCCATACTGACTGGTTTGGGTGAAAAACTGTTTTTT
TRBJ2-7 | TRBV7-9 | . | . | CASSTVTDTYEQYF | TGTGCCAGCAGCACGGTGACGGACACTTACGAGCAGTACTTC
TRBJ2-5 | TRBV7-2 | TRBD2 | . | CASSGTSGETQYF | TGTGCCAGCAGCGGGACTAGCGGGGAGACCCAGTACTTC
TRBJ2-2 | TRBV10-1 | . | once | CASSERRGDTGELFF | TGCGCCAGCAGTGAGCGCAGGGGGGACACCGGGGAGCTGTTTTTT